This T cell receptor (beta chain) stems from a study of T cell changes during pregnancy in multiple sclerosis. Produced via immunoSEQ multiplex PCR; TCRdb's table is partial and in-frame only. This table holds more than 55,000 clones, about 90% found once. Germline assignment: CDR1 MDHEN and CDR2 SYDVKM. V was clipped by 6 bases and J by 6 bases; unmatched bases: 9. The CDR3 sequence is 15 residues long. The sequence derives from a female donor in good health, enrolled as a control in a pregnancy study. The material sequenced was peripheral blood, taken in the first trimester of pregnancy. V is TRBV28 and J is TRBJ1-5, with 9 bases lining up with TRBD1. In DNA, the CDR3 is TGTGCCAGCAGATTCACCGGGACAGGGCTTCAGCCCCAGCATTTT. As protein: CASRFTGTGLQPQHF.